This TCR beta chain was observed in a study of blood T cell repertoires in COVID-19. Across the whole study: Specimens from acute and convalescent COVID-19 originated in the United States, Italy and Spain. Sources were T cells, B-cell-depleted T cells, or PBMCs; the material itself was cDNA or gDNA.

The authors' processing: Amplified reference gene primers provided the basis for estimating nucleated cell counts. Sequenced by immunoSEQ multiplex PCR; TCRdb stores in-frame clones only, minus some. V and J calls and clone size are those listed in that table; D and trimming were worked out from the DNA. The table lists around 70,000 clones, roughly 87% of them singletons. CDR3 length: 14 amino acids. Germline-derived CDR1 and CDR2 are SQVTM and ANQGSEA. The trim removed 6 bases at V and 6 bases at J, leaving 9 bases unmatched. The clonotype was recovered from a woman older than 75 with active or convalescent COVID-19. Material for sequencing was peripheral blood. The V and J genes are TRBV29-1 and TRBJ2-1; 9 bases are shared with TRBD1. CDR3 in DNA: TGCAGCGTCGCACCGGGACAGGGTCCCAATGAGCAGTTCTTC. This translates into CSVAPGQGPNEQFF.